The 16 T cell receptor beta chains below come from one sample, sequenced in a study of T cell changes during pregnancy in multiple sclerosis. Assay used: immunoSEQ multiplex PCR; TCRdb lists only in-frame clones, some missing. The table records over 35,000 clones, approximately 94% of them present only once. Source: CD4+ T cells from peripheral blood mononuclear cells, taken in the second trimester of pregnancy. The receptors shown here come from a female donor with multiple sclerosis, enrolled in a pregnancy study.

The V call is TRBV18, the J call TRBJ1-1; TRBD1 might be the D (6 bases). Trimming left V 3 bases short and J 2 bases short, with 10 bases between. The germline gives CDR1 KGHSH, CDR2 LQKENI. The CDR3 totals 14 residues. The CDR3 region has the DNA TGTGCCAGCTCACCGTCACAGGGCAACACTGAAGCTTTCTTT. Encoded protein: CASSPSQGNTEAFF. The variable domain in full, with the rest retrieved from reference TRBV18 and TRBJ1-1, is NAGVMQNPRHLVRRRGQEARLRCSPMKGHSHVYWYRQLPEEGLKFMVYLQKENIIDESGMPKERFSAEFPKEGPSILRIQQVVRGDSAAYFCASSPSQGNTEAFFGQGTRLTVV.

This chain joins TRBV6-5 and TRBJ1-4; unclear D gene. CDR1 is MNHEY, CDR2 SVGAGI, per germline. V lost 7 bases to trimming and J lost 8 bases, with 17 bases between them. The CDR3 length is 14 residues. The CDR3 DNA reads TGTGCCAGCAATTCTGCGTCACGCCCGGAAAAACTGTTTTTT. Protein product: CASNSASRPEKLFF.

The sample holds one count of this clone. The chain joins TRBV7-9 to TRBJ1-3; weak D call: TRBD1 (5 bases). V lost 1 base and J 2 bases, leaving 9 bases between the germline ends. This CDR3 region has 15 residues. CDR1 is SEHNR, CDR2 FQNEAQ, per germline (reference sequence). As DNA, the CDR3 is TGTGCCAGCAGCTTAGAGCCAGGGACTGGAAACACCATATATTTT. Encoded protein: CASSLEPGTGNTIYF.

A remark on this clone: The junction does not match germline at one end; this may be a read error. The genes are TRBV28 and TRBJ2-3; 11 bases map to TRBD2. The CDR3 extends over 15 amino acids. Germline V gives CDR1 MDHEN, CDR2 SYDVKM. The CDR3 sequence: CASRRDSGRGDTQYF. In nucleotides, the CDR3 is TGTGCAAGCAGGAGGGATAGCGGGAGGGGAGATACGCAGTATTTT.

This clone was seen a single time. Distinct nucleotide sequences in the sample also encode this CDR3. V is TRBV7-3 and J is TRBJ2-6, with TRBD2 as a possible D gene (6 bases). V lost 5 bases and J lost 0, with 11 bases in between. This CDR3 is built from 16 residues. CDR1 is SGHTA and CDR2 is FQGTGA in the germline V gene. CDR3 region: CASSLGRSSGANVLTF. In DNA, the CDR3 is TGTGCCAGCAGCCTGGGGAGGAGCTCTGGGGCCAACGTCCTGACTTTC.

This rearrangement joins TRBV28 to TRBJ1-1; D possibly corresponds to TRBD1 (6 bases). The CDR3 totals 14 residues. The V gene lost 2 bases and the J gene lost 0 bases, with 7 bases spanning the gap. Germline CDR1 MDHEN, CDR2 SYDVKM. DNA for the CDR3: TGTGCCAGCAGTTTAGGACAGATGAACACTGAAGCTTTCTTT. Protein product: CASSLGQMNTEAFF.

V is TRBV10-3 and J is TRBJ1-2, with 7 bases that match TRBD1. Germline assignment: CDR1 ENHRY and CDR2 SYGVKD. Unmatched junction bases numbered 3, after V lost 3 bases and J lost 2 bases. This CDR3 is built from 14 residues. The CDR3 spells CAISDRGSNYGYTF. CDR3 sequence (DNA): TGTGCCATCAGTGACAGGGGGTCGAACTATGGCTACACCTTC.

V is TRBV9 and J is TRBJ2-7; the D gene is possibly TRBD2 (6 bases). CDR1 SGDLS and CDR2 YYNGEE come from the germline V gene. V lost 0 bases to trimming and J lost 3 bases, with 10 bases between them. This CDR3 region has 14 residues. The CDR3 coding sequence is TGTGCCAGCAGCGTAGGTAGGGACTTCTACGAGCAGTACTTC. Its protein is CASSVGRDFYEQYF.

As DNA, the CDR3 is TGTGCCAGCAGCTTGGAATGGGGGGGCAATCAGCCCCAGCATTTT. Protein product: CASSLEWGGNQPQHF. The rearrangement joins TRBV5-8 to TRBJ1-5; TRBD1 might be the D (5 bases). The CDR3 runs 15 residues. The germline CDR1 and CDR2 sequences are SGHTS and YDEGEE. Trimming took off 0 bases at V and 2 bases at J, with 9 bases between the two ends. The variable domain in full, with the rest retrieved from reference TRBV5-8 and TRBJ1-5, is EAGVTQSPTHLIKTRGQQATLRCSPISGHTSVYWYQQALGLGLQFLLWYDEGEERNRGNFPPRFSGRQFPNYSSELNVNALELEDSALYLCASSLEWGGNQPQHFGDGTRLSIL.

The J gene is TRBJ2-2, the V gene TRBV9; D might be TRBD2 (5 bases). There are 13 residues in the CDR3. Looked up from germline, CDR1 is SGDLS and CDR2 is YYNGEE. The ends were cut back, 1 base at V and 4 bases at J, with 5 bases in the middle. The DNA of the CDR3 is TGTGCCAGCAGCGTACGGGGCACCGGGGAGCTGTTTTTT. This encodes CASSVRGTGELFF.

This CDR3 is CASSYRLAGGGETQYF. The CDR3 coding sequence is TGTGCCAGCAGCTACCGACTAGCGGGAGGGGGGGAGACCCAGTACTTC. The genes are TRBV11-3 and TRBJ2-5; 14 bases agree with TRBD2. With 4 bases clipped from V and 5 bases from J, the junction kept 6 bases outside the gene matches. This CDR3 comprises 16 residues. Germline assignment: CDR1 SGHNT and CDR2 YENEEA.

In this sample, this clone turned up once. This chain uses TRBV9 with TRBJ2-7, with TRBD1 matching 10 bases. V shed 3 bases and J 1 base; nucleotides not matched to a gene: 4. Germline V CDR1 and CDR2: SGDLS, YYNGEE. The CDR3 spans 15 residues. CDR3 nucleotides: TGTGCCAGCAGCGGGGACAGGGGAGGTTCCTACGAGCAGTACTTC. It yields the protein CASSGDRGGSYEQYF.

The chain is built from TRBV9 and TRBJ2-2; the D gene is possibly TRBD1 (6 bases). The CDR3 has 17 amino acids. The V and J ends lost 4 bases and 7 bases respectively, with 23 bases between them. The germline CDR1 and CDR2 sequences are SGDLS and YYNGEE. The CDR3 sequence: CASSPPSRGSFGGELFF. The CDR3 DNA sequence: TGTGCCAGCAGCCCCCCGAGCAGGGGAAGTTTTGGCGGGGAGCTGTTTTTT.

CDR3 nucleotides: TGTGCCAGCAGCTTGGGGGCGGGTACTGCGGATTCACCCCTCCACTTT. As protein: CASSLGAGTADSPLHF. The V and J genes are TRBV5-4 and TRBJ1-6; D ambiguous. The CDR3 contains 16 residues. V lost 0 bases and J 8 bases, leaving 15 bases between the germline ends. Germline V gives CDR1 SGHNT, CDR2 YYREEE (reference sequence).

The gene calls are TRBV18 and TRBJ2-3; TRBD2 is a possible D gene (5 bases). Germline V gives CDR1 KGHSH, CDR2 LQKENI. V lost 0 bases to trimming and J lost 3 bases, with 19 bases between them. The CDR3 runs 18 residues. CDR3 in DNA: TGTGCCAGCTCACCACCGAAGAGTCCCGGAGGTGGGACAGATACGCAGTATTTT. Protein sequence: CASSPPKSPGGGTDTQYF.

The rearrangement links TRBV5-1 to TRBJ2-3, with D maybe TRBD2 (7 bases). Germline V lookup: CDR1 SGHRS, CDR2 YFSETQ. The CDR3 runs 15 residues. With 4 bases removed from V and 3 bases from J, the gap between germline ends came to 15 bases. The DNA of the CDR3 is TGCGCCAGCAGCCCAGGAGGGGGAGGGACAGATACGCAGTATTTT. It codes for CASSPGGGGTDTQYF. Looking up the rest from reference TRBV5-1 and TRBJ2-3 gives the full variable domain: KAGVTQTPRYLIKTRGQQVTLSCSPISGHRSVSWYQQTPGQGLQFLFEYFSETQRNKGNFPGRFSGRQFSNSRSEMNVSTLELGDSALYLCASSPGGGGTDTQYFGPGTRLTVL.